What follows are 15 T cell receptor beta chains derived from one specimen sequenced in a study of identical twins. Using its own MiXCR run on the 5' RACE reads, TCRdb lists one record per CDR3 protein. The sample shows approximately 210,000 distinct CDR3 sequences, more than 15% of them seen only once. The same data also went into a second study, on T cells expressing NK-cell markers.

The specimen was CD8+ T cells sorted from blood. The receptors come from a woman under 30 in good health.

This clonotype was seen more than once but under ten times. The rearrangement uses TRBV7-3 and TRBJ2-1; D assignment may be TRBD1 or TRBD2 (6 bases each). In germline, CDR1 is SGHTA, CDR2 FQGTGA. The CDR3 has 14 amino acids. Trimming took 6 bases from V and 5 from J, leaving 14 bases between them. CDR3 DNA: TGTGCCAGCAGGAGGAGGGGGTCTCACAATGAGCAGTTCTTC. This gives the protein CASRRRGSHNEQFF. The full variable domain, in which reference TRBV7-3 and TRBJ2-1 provide the parts outside the CDR3, is GAGVSQTPSNKVTEKGKYVELRCDPISGHTALYWYRQSLGQGPEFLIYFQGTGAADDSGLPNDRFFAVRPEGSVSTLKIQRTERGDSAVYLCASRRRGSHNEQFFGPGTRLTVL.

In its sample, this clonotype was seen a few times. CDR3 residues: CATSPTGTSTDTQYF. CDR3 nucleotides: TGTGCCACCAGTCCCACCGGAACCAGCACAGATACGCAGTATTTT. V is TRBV24-1 and J is TRBJ2-3, with D unclear. Germline V lookup: CDR1 KGHDR, CDR2 SFDVKD. The CDR3 totals 15 residues. V was trimmed by 6 bases and J by 0 bases, leaving 12 bases between them.

This clonotype was counted between two and nine times. This chain uses TRBV5-1 with TRBJ1-1; no clear D. Trimming left V 3 bases short and J 0 bases short, with 6 bases between. There are 13 residues in the CDR3. CDR1 is SGHRS and CDR2 is YFSETQ in the germline V gene. The CDR3 nucleotides are TGCGCCAGCAGCTGGGAGGTGAACACTGAAGCTTTCTTT. Residues: CASSWEVNTEAFF.

The rearrangement links TRBV9 to TRBJ2-1; the D is unclear. CDR1 and CDR2 (germline): SGDLS, YYNGEE. Between the trimmed V and J ends, which lost 4 bases and 5 bases, there was a span of 25 bases. CDR3 size: 18 residues. The CDR3 spells CASSPMGKVIGLNNEQFF. Here the CDR3 DNA reads TGTGCCAGCAGCCCCATGGGCAAAGTCATAGGGCTGAACAATGAGCAGTTCTTC.

This clonotype was detected a few times. The gene calls are TRBV3-1 and TRBJ2-7; 7 bases map to TRBD2. The CDR3 is 15 amino acids. Germline CDR1 and CDR2: LGHDT and YNNKEL (reference sequence). V lost 4 bases to trimming and J lost 2 bases; unmatched junction nucleotides: 8. Written as DNA, the CDR3 is TGTGCCAGCAGCCCCGGACCTGCGGGGGCCTACGAGCAGTACTTC. It translates to CASSPGPAGAYEQYF.

This clonotype was observed a few times. The V and J genes are TRBV27 and TRBJ2-1; tentative D call: TRBD1 (6 bases). Germline V gene sequence: CDR1 MNHEY, CDR2 SMNVEV (reference sequence). With 6 bases removed from V and 0 bases from J, the gap between germline ends came to 12 bases. This CDR3 has 15 residues. The CDR3 DNA sequence: TGTGCCAGCAGACCAGGGGCTAACTCCTACAATGAGCAGTTCTTC. Protein: CASRPGANSYNEQFF.

The chain carries TRBV7-9 and TRBJ1-4; TRBD1 might be the D (6 bases). With 6 bases removed from V and 10 bases from J, the gap between germline ends came to 18 bases. From germline, CDR1 is SEHNR and CDR2 FQNEAQ (reference sequence). This CDR3 comprises 14 residues. CDR3 nucleotides: TGTGCCAGCAGTCACCAAGCACAGGGAATAAAACTGTTTTTT. Translated, it gives CASSHQAQGIKLFF.

This clonotype appeared many times. CDR3 residues: CASSYSSGRGTGELFF. CDR3 bases: TGTGCCAGCAGCTACTCTAGCGGGAGAGGGACCGGGGAGCTGTTTTTT. V is TRBV7-7 and J is TRBJ2-2; the match to TRBD2 covers 10 bases. This CDR3 is 16 amino acids long. V dropped 4 bases and J dropped 5; count of bases not matched to a gene: 7. The germline gives CDR1 SSHAT, CDR2 FNYEAQ (reference sequence).

This chain uses TRBV7-9 with TRBJ2-1, with TRBD2 matching over 11 bases. This CDR3 is built from 15 residues. Trimming at V came to 2 bases and at J to 8 bases, leaving 5 bases not matched to a gene. Germline V gene data show CDR1 as SEHNR and CDR2 as FQNEAQ (reference sequence). The CDR3 DNA sequence: TGTGCCAGCAGCTTAACTAGCGGGGGTGGACATGAGCAGTTCTTC. Its translation: CASSLTSGGGHEQFF.

The CDR3, as DNA: TGTGCCAGCAGTGAAGGGCGCACTGAAGCTTTCTTT. The encoded protein is CASSEGRTEAFF. V usage is TRBV6-1 and J usage is TRBJ1-1; D is uncertain. V was cut by 1 base and J by 4 bases, with 4 bases left in between. The CDR3 is 12 residues long. Germline V gene data show CDR1 as MNHNS and CDR2 as SASEGT.

The chain recombines TRBV7-9 with TRBJ2-7; D gene unclear. V lost 4 bases, J lost 2 bases, and 21 bases lay in between. The CDR3 is 17 amino acids. Germline lookup yields CDR1 SEHNR and CDR2 FQNEAQ (reference sequence). For the CDR3, the DNA is TGTGCCAGCAGCTCCAGCCGAAACGCGGTCGGCGCCTACGAGCAGTACTTC. This translates into CASSSSRNAVGAYEQYF.

This clonotype has ten or more counts. The V and J genes are TRBV4-3 and TRBJ2-7; 10 bases fit TRBD1. V shed 0 bases and J 6 bases; nucleotides not matched to a gene: 8. The CDR3 is 16 residues long. CDR1 and CDR2 from the germline V gene are LGHNA and YSLEER. The CDR3 nucleotides are TGCGCCAGCAGCCAAGACCCCGGGACAGGGGCTTTCGAGCAGTACTTC. This encodes CASSQDPGTGAFEQYF.

The chain uses TRBV27 and TRBJ2-4, with 7 bases matching TRBD1. The CDR3 consists of 17 residues. V was pared by 2 bases and J by 1 base, with 8 bases of the junction left unmatched. The germline V gene has CDR1 MNHEY and CDR2 SMNVEV (reference sequence). The CDR3 protein is CASSLAPTGWAKNIQYF. The CDR3 nucleotides read TGTGCCAGCAGTTTAGCCCCGACAGGGTGGGCCAAAAACATTCAGTACTTC.

This chain links TRBV29-1 with TRBJ2-3; no clear D. From germline, CDR1 is SQVTM and CDR2 ANQGSEA. The length of the CDR3 is 11 residues. Trimming cost V 7 bases and J 6 bases, with 11 bases left between them. CDR3 protein: CSGGERDTQYF. CDR3 bases: TGCAGCGGTGGAGAAAGGGATACGCAGTATTTT.

This chain uses TRBV27 with TRBJ2-7, with 10 bases fitting TRBD2. V trimming: 4 bases; J trimming: 5 bases; junction bases outside the gene matches: 5. CDR3 length equals 14 residues. Per germline, CDR1 MNHEY and CDR2 SMNVEV (reference sequence). The CDR3 region is CASSSSSGRDEQYF. CDR3 DNA: TGTGCCAGCAGTTCGTCGAGCGGGAGGGACGAGCAGTACTTC.